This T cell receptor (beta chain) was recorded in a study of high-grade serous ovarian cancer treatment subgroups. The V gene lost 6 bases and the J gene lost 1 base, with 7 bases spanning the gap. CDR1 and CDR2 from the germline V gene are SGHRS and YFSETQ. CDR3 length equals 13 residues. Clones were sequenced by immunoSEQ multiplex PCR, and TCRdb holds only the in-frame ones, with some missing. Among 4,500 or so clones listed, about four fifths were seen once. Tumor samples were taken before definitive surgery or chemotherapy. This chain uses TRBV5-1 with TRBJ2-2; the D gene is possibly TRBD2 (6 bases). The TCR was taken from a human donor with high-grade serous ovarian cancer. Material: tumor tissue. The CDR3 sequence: CASTGGNTGELFF. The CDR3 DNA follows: TGCGCCAGCACCGGGGGGAACACCGGGGAGCTGTTTTTT. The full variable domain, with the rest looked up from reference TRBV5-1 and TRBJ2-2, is KAGVTQTPRYLIKTRGQQVTLSCSPISGHRSVSWYQQTPGQGLQFLFEYFSETQRNKGNFPGRFSGRQFSNSRSEMNVSTLELGDSALYLCASTGGNTGELFFGEGSRLTVL.